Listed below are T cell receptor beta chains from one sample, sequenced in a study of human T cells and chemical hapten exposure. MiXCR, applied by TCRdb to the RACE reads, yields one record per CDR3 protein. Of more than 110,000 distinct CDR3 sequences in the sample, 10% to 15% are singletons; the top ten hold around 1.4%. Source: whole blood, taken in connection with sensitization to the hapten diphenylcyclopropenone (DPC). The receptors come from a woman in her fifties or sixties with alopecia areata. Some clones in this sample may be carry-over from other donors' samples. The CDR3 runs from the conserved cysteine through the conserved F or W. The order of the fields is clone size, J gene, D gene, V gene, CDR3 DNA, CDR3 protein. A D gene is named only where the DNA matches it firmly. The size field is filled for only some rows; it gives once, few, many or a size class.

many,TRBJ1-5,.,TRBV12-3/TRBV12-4,TGTGCCAGCAGGCAAGGGGCCAATCAGCCCCAGCATTTT,CASRQGANQPQHF
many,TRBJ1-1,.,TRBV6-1,TGTGCCAGCAGTCTAGGGGGGCACACTGAAGCTTTCTTT,CASSLGGHTEAFF
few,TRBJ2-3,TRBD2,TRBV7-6,TGTGCCAGCAGCCAGACGGGGGGAGGCCCAGATACGCAGTATTTT,CASSQTGGGPDTQYF
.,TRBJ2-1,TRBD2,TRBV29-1,TGCAGCGTTCGACCTCCGGGACTAGCGGGGTACAATGAGCAGTTCTTC,CSVRPPGLAGYNEQFF
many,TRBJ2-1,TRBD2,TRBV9,TGTGCCAGCAGCCGCAAAGAAGTAGCGGGAGCCGGCTACAATGAGCAGTTCTTC,CASSRKEVAGAGYNEQFF
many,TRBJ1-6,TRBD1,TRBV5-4,TGTGCCAGCGGATCAGACAGGGGGCAATCACCCCTCCACTTT,CASGSDRGQSPLHF
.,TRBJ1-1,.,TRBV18,TGTGCCAGCTCACCGCCCGACAGAATGAACACTGAAGCTTTCTTT,CASSPPDRMNTEAFF
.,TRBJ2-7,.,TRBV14,TGTGCCAGCAGCCATCCCCCGGAGCAGACCTGCGAGCAGTACTTC,CASSHPPEQTCEQYF
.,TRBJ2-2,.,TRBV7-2,TGTGCCAGCAGTTTAGTATACACCGGGGAGCTGTTTTTT,CASSLVYTGELFF
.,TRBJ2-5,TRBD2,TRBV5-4,TGTGCCAGCAGCGCGCGGGAGGGGGGAGAGACCCAGTACTTC,CASSAREGGETQYF
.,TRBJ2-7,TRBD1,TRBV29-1,TGCAGCGTAATCCCCCGGGACAGGGGGCTTTACGAGCAGTACTTC,CSVIPRDRGLYEQYF
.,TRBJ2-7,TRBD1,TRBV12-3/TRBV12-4,TGTGCCAGCAGCTTCACAGGGGGCCAGGGGGAGCAGTACTTC,CASSFTGGQGEQYF
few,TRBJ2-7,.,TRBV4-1,TGCGCCAGCAGCCAAGAGTCGACCCCCATCTCGGAGCAGTACTTC,CASSQESTPISEQYF
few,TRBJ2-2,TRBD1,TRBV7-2,TGTGCCAGCAGCGCCGGACAGGTTACCGGGGAGCTGTTTTTT,CASSAGQVTGELFF
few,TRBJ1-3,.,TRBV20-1,TGCAGTGCCCACGCGACGGTTACTCCTGGAAACACCATATATTTT,CSAHATVTPGNTIYF
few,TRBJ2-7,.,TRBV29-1,TGCAGCGCCGCTGGACTAGGGGGGAGCTCCTACGAGCAGTACTTC,CSAAGLGGSSYEQYF
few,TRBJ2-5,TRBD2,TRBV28,TGTGCCAGCTGCGCGGGAGTGGAGACCCAGTACTTC,CASCAGVETQYF
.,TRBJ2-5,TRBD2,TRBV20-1,TGCAGTGCTACCAGGACTAGCGGGGGCGTAGAGACCCAGTACTTC,CSATRTSGGVETQYF
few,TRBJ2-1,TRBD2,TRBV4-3,TGCGCCAGCAGCCAACGGGGCGGGAGGGCCTACAATGAGCAGTTCTTC,CASSQRGGRAYNEQFF
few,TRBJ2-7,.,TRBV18,TGTGCCAGCTCACCTTTAGCAGACGAGCAGTACTTC,CASSPLADEQYF
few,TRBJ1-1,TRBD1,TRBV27,TGTGCCAGCAACTCAGGGGGCGCGGGTACTGAAGCTTTCTTT,CASNSGGAGTEAFF
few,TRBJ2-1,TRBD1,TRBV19,TGTGCCAGTACCCCACCGGGACAGGGAAGGTACAATGAGCAGTTCTTC,CASTPPGQGRYNEQFF